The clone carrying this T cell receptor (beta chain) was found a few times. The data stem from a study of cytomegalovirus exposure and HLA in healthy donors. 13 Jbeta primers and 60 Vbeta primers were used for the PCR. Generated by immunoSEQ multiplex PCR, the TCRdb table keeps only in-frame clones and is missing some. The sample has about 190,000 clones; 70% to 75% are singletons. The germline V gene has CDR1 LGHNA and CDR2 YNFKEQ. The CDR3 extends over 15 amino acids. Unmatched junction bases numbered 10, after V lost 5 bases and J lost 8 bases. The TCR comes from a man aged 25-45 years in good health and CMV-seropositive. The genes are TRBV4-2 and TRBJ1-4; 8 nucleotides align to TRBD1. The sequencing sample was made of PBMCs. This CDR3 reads CASSFSDREGEKLFF. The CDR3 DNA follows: TGTGCCAGCAGCTTCTCGGACAGGGAAGGGGAAAAACTGTTTTTT.